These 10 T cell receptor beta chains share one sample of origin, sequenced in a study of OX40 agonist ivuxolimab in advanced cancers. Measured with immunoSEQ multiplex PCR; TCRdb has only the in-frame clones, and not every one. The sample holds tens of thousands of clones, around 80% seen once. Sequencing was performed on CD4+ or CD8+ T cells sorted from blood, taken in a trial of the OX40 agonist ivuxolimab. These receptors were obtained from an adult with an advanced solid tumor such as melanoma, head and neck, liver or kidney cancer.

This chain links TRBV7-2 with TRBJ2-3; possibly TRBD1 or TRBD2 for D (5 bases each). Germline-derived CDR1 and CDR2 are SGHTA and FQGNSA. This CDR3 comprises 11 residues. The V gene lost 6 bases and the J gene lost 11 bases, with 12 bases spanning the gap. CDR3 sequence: CASSLGPRQYF. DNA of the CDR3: TGTGCCAGCAGTTTGGGACCACGGCAGTATTTT.

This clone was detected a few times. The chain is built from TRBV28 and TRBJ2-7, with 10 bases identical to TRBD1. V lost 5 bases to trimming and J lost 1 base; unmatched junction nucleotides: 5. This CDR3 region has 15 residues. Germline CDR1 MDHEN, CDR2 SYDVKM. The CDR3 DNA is TGTGCCAGCAGTACGACAGGGGGCAGGTCCTACGAGCAGTACTTC. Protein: CASSTTGGRSYEQYF.

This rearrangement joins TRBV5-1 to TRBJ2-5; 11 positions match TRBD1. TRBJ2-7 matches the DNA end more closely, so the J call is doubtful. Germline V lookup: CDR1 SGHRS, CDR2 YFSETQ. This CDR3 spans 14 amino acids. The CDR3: CASRGDRGMYEQYF. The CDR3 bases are TGCGCCAGCAGAGGGGACAGGGGGATGTACGAGCAGTACTTC.

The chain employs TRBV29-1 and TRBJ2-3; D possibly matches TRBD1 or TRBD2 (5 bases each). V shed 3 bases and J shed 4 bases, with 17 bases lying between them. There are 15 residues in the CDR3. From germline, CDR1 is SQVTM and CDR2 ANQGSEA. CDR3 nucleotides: TGCAGCGTTGATTCCGACGCACCGGGGCCAGATACGCAGTATTTT. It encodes CSVDSDAPGPDTQYF.

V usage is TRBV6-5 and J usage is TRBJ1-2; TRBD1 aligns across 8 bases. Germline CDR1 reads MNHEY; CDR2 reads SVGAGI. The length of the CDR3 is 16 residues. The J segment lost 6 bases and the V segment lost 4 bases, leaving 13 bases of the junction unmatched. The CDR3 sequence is CASSSRGRGRFNGYTF. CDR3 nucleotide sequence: TGTGCCAGCAGTTCGAGGGGCAGGGGGCGTTTTAATGGCTACACCTTC.

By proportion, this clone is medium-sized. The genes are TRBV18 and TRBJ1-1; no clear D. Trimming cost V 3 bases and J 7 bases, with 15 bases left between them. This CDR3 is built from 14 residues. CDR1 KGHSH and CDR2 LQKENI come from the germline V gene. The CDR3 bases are TGTGCCAGCTCACCGGGCACAACGGTGGATGAAGCTTTCTTT. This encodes CASSPGTTVDEAFF.

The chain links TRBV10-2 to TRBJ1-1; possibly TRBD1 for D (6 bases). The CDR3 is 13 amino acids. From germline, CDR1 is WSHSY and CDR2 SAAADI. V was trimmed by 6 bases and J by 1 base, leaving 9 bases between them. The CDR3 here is CASSGQPNTEAFF. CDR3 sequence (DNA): TGCGCCAGCAGCGGACAGCCGAACACTGAAGCTTTCTTT.

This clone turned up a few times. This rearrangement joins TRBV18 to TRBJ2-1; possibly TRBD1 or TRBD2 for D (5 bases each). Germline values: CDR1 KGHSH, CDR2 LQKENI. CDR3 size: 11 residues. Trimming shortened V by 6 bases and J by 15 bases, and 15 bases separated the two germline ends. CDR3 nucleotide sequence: TGTGCCAGCTCCCGCCAGGGAGAGGCGTTCTTC. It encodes CASSRQGEAFF. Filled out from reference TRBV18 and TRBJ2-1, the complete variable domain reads NAGVMQNPRHLVRRRGQEARLRCSPMKGHSHVYWYRQLPEEGLKFMVYLQKENIIDESGMPKERFSAEFPKEGPSILRIQQVVRGDSAAYFCASSRQGEAFFGPGTRLTVL.

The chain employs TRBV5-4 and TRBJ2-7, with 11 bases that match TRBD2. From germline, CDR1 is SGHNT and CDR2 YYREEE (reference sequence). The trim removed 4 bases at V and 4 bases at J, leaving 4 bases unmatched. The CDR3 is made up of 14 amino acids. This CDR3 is CASSPGLAEYEQYF. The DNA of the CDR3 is TGTGCCAGCAGCCCGGGACTAGCGGAATACGAGCAGTACTTC.

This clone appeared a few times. The CDR3 coding sequence is TGTGCCAGCAGCCCTCCAGCGGCGGGGGGGAATGATGAGCAGTTCTTC. This sequence encodes CASSPPAAGGNDEQFF. The genes are TRBV7-9 and TRBJ2-1; 9 bases are shared with TRBD2. Looked up from germline, CDR1 is SEHNR and CDR2 is FQNEAQ (reference sequence). The CDR3 has 16 amino acids. The junction had 13 bases not matched to a gene; V was cut back by 5 bases and J by 8 bases.